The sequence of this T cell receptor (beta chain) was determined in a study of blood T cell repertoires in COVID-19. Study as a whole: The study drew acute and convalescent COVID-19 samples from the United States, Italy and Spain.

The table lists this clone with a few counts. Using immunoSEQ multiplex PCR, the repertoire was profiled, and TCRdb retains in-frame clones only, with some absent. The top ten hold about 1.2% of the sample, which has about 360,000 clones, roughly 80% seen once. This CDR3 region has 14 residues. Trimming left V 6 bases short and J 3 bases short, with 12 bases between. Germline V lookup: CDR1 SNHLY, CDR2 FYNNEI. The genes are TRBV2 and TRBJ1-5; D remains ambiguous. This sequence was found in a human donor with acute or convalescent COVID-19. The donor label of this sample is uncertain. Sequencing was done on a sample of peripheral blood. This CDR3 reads CASRPDNLNQPQHF. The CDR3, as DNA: TGTGCCAGCAGGCCCGACAATCTCAATCAGCCCCAGCATTTT. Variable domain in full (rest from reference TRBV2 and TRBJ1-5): EPEVTQTPSHQVTQMGQEVILRCVPISNHLYFYWYRQILGQKVEFLVSFYNNEISEKSEIFDDQFSVERPDGSNFTLKIRSTKLEDSAMYFCASRPDNLNQPQHFGDGTRLSIL.